The clone carrying this TCR beta chain was detected a few times. As yet, its antigen is unknown. The study ran its PCR with 60 Vbeta and 13 Jbeta primers. This table comes from immunoSEQ multiplex PCR, and its TCRdb copy is limited to in-frame clones, with some not included. Among about 150,000 clones listed, about 76% were seen once. The record originates from a study of cytomegalovirus exposure and HLA in healthy donors. General study findings and limits: Donors belonging to an Asian-associated ancestry cluster reportedly showed fewer N-insertions in productive TCRs than the 666-donor mean, according to what a later analysis found. Many donors carried some public TCRs, although rarity characterized most TCR sequences.

The CDR3 is 16 residues long. V was clipped by 3 bases and J by 5 bases; unmatched bases: 5. The germline CDR1 and CDR2 sequences are MDHEN and SYDVKM. The chain uses TRBV28 and TRBJ2-2; the match to TRBD1 covers 11 bases. Input material: PBMCs. The receptor's source is a man between 25 and 39 years old in good health and CMV-seropositive. The CDR3 spells CASSFPGQGDTGELFF. The CDR3 bases are TGTGCCAGCAGTTTCCCGGGACAGGGGGATACCGGGGAGCTGTTTTTT.